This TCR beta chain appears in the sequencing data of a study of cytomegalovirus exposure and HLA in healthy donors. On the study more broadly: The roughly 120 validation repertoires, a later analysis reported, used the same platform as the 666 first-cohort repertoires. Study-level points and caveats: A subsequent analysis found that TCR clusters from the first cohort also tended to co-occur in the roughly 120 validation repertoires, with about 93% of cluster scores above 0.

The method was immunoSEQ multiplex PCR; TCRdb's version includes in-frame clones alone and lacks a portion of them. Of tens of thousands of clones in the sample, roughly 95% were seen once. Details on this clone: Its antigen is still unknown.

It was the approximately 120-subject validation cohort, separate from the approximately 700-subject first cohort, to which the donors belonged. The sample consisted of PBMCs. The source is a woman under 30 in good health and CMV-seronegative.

CDR3 region: CASEGPIRTNEKLFF. As DNA, the CDR3 is TGTGCCAGTGAGGGCCCGATTAGAACTAATGAAAAACTGTTTTTT. The chain joins TRBV6-1 to TRBJ1-4; D gene unclear. The length of the CDR3 is 15 residues. Germline CDR1 is MNHNS and CDR2 is SASEGT. The germline V and J ends were trimmed by 9 bases and 1 base, with 15 bases remaining between them.